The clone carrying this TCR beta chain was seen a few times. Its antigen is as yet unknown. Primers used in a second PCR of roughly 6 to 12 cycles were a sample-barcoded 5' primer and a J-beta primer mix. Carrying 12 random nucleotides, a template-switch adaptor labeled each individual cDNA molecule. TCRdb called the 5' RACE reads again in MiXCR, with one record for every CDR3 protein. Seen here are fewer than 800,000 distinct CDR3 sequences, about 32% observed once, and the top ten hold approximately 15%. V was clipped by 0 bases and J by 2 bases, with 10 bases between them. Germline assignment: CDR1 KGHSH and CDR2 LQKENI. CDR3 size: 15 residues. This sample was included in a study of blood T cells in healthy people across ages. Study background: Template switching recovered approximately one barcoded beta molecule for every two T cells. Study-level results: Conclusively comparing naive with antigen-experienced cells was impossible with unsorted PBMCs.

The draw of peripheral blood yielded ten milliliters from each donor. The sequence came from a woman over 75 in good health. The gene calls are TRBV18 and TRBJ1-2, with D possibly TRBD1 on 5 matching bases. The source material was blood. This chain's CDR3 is CASSPPVGRNYGYTF. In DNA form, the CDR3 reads TGTGCCAGCTCACCACCGGTGGGGCGCAACTATGGCTACACCTTC.